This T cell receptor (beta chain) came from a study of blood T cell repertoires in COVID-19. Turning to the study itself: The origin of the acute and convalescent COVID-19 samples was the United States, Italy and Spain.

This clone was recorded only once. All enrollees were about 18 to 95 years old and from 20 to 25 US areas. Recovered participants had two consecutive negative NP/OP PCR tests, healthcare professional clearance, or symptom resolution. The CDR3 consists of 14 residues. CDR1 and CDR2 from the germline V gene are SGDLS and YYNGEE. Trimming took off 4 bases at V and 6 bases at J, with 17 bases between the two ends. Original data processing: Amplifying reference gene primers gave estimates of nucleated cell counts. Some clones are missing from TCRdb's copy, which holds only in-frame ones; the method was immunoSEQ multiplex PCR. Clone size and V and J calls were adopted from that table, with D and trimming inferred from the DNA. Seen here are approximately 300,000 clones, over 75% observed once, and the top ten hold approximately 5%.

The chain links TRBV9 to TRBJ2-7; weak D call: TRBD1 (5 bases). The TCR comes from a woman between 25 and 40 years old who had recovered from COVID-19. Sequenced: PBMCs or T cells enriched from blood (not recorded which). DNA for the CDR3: TGTGCCAGCAGCCCGTGGGCAGGGCAGGGCGAGCAGTACTTC. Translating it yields CASSPWAGQGEQYF.